The 14 T cell receptor beta chains below were found in one sample sequenced in a study of OX40 agonist ivuxolimab in advanced cancers. Libraries were prepared by immunoSEQ multiplex PCR; TCRdb keeps only in-frame clonotypes and omits some of them. Of some 66,000 clones listed, roughly 80% are singletons. The starting material was CD4+ or CD8+ T cells sorted from blood, obtained in a trial of the OX40 agonist ivuxolimab. These receptors came from an adult with an advanced solid tumor such as melanoma, head and neck, liver or kidney cancer.

V gene TRBV27 combines with J gene TRBJ1-1; 7 bases fit TRBD1. This CDR3 region has 17 residues. V was pared by 4 bases and J by 0 bases, with 11 bases of the junction left unmatched. CDR1 is MNHEY and CDR2 is SMNVEV in the germline V gene (reference sequence). The CDR3, as DNA: TGTGCCAGCAGTTCGACTTGGACAGGAGTCATGAACACTGAAGCTTTCTTT. Protein sequence: CASSSTWTGVMNTEAFF.

V is TRBV11-2 and J is TRBJ2-5; either TRBD1 or TRBD2 may fit D (5 bases each). The germline CDR1 and CDR2 sequences are SGHAT and FQNNGV. The V end was cut by 2 bases, the J end by 2 bases, with 15 bases between. The CDR3 runs 16 residues. The CDR3: CASSLLQGRGQETQYF. The CDR3, as DNA: TGTGCCAGCAGCTTACTTCAGGGCCGGGGACAAGAGACCCAGTACTTC. Combining the CDR3 with reference TRBV11-2 and TRBJ2-5 gives the whole variable domain EAGVAQSPRYKIIEKRQSVAFWCNPISGHATLYWYQQILGQGPKLLIQFQNNGVVDDSQLPKDRFSAERLKGVDSTLKIQPAKLEDSAVYLCASSLLQGRGQETQYFGPGTRLLVL.

The chain combines TRBV7-2 with TRBJ2-3, with TRBD1 as a possible D gene (5 bases). CDR1 and CDR2 from the germline V gene are SGHTA and FQGNSA. The CDR3 runs 15 residues. V lost 2 bases and J lost 0, with 9 bases in between. DNA for the CDR3: TGTGCCAGCAGCTTATGGGGCCCTAGCACAGATACGCAGTATTTT. Amino acid sequence: CASSLWGPSTDTQYF.

By frequency in the sample, this clone is medium-sized. The gene calls are TRBV2 and TRBJ2-7, with D unclear. Germline V gives CDR1 SNHLY, CDR2 FYNNEI. V was clipped by 1 base and J by 5 bases, with 3 bases between them. There are 11 residues in the CDR3. In DNA form, the CDR3 reads TGTGCCAGCAGTGAAGAAAACGAGCAGTACTTC. Translated: CASSEENEQYF. Combining the CDR3 with reference TRBV2 and TRBJ2-7 gives the whole variable domain EPEVTQTPSHQVTQMGQEVILRCVPISNHLYFYWYRQILGQKVEFLVSFYNNEISEKSEIFDDQFSVERPDGSNFTLKIRSTKLEDSAMYFCASSEENEQYFGPGTRLTVT.

V and J are TRBV6-5 and TRBJ1-5; possibly TRBD1 for D (6 bases). There are 12 residues in the CDR3. CDR1 and CDR2 from the germline V gene are MNHEY and SVGAGI. V shed 5 bases and J shed 6 bases, with 8 bases lying between them. The CDR3 nucleotides are TGTGCCAGCAGTCAGGGGTCTCAGCCCCAGCATTTT. Its translation is CASSQGSQPQHF.

This clone was observed once. V and J are TRBV6-5 and TRBJ1-5; perhaps TRBD1 as D (5 bases). Germline V gene sequence: CDR1 MNHEY, CDR2 SVGAGI. V lost 6 bases to trimming and J lost 4 bases, with 10 bases between them. This CDR3 spans 13 amino acids. The CDR3 DNA sequence: TGTGCCAGCAGCGGACATACAAATCAGCCCCAGCATTTT. It translates to CASSGHTNQPQHF.

The gene calls are TRBV9 and TRBJ2-1, with 10 bases fitting TRBD2. V gave up 0 bases and J gave up 7 bases; unmatched junction bases: 10. Germline V CDR1 and CDR2: SGDLS, YYNGEE. The CDR3 length is 17 residues. The CDR3, as DNA: TGTGCCAGCAGCGTAGAGTGGGCTAGCGGGAGTAAGAATGAGCAGTTCTTC. It specifies CASSVEWASGSKNEQFF. Variable domain in full (rest from reference TRBV9 and TRBJ2-1): DSGVTQTPKHLITATGQRVTLRCSPRSGDLSVYWYQQSLDQGLQFLIQYYNGEERAKGNILERFSAQQFPDLHSELNLSSLELGDSALYFCASSVEWASGSKNEQFFGPGTRLTVL.

The chain has TRBV29-1 and TRBJ2-3; D is undetermined. Trimming pared 3 bases from V and 0 bases from J, leaving 10 bases between. Looked up from germline, CDR1 is SQVTM and CDR2 is ANQGSEA. CDR3 length: 14 amino acids. The CDR3 DNA is TGCAGCGTTGAGGGCAGGAGTAGCACAGATACGCAGTATTTT. It encodes CSVEGRSSTDTQYF.

V is TRBV7-8 and J is TRBJ2-7, with D tentatively TRBD1 or TRBD2 (6 bases each). CDR3 length equals 14 residues. V was pared by 2 bases and J by 6 bases, with 14 bases between. Per germline, CDR1 SGHVS and CDR2 FQNEAQ. In DNA form, the CDR3 reads TGTGCCAGCAGCTTACTCCGGGGGCATGGCGAGCAGTACTTC. This encodes CASSLLRGHGEQYF.

The CDR3 sequence: CASSQARGAETQYF. The CDR3 region has the DNA TGTGCCAGCAGCCAAGCCCGGGGGGCAGAGACCCAGTACTTC. This chain connects TRBV14 to TRBJ2-5, with D tentatively TRBD2 (7 bases). Trimming pared 1 base from V and 4 bases from J, leaving 10 bases between. Germline CDR1 and CDR2: SGHDN and FVKESK. This CDR3 is built from 14 residues.

This rearrangement joins TRBV10-3 to TRBJ2-1; D is perhaps TRBD2 (6 bases). The V gene lost 6 bases and the J gene lost 0 bases, with 12 bases spanning the gap. Germline values: CDR1 ENHRY, CDR2 SYGVKD. This CDR3 has 15 amino acids. CDR3 coding DNA: TGTGCCATCAGGGATAGCGGAGGCTCCTACAATGAGCAGTTCTTC. This gives the protein CAIRDSGGSYNEQFF.

This clone was detected only a few times. The chain links TRBV6-4 to TRBJ1-2, with TRBD1 identical over 8 bases. Looked up from germline, CDR1 is MRHNA and CDR2 is SNTAGT. Unmatched junction bases numbered 9, after V lost 4 bases and J lost 2 bases. The CDR3 loop spans 16 amino acids. CDR3: CASSGPRQGSNYGYTF. In DNA form, the CDR3 reads TGTGCCAGCAGTGGCCCCAGACAGGGGTCGAACTATGGCTACACCTTC.

In its sample, this clone is medium-sized (0.01 to 0.1%). V gene TRBV2 combines with J gene TRBJ1-2, with D perhaps TRBD1 (6 bases). Germline CDR1 reads SNHLY; CDR2 reads FYNNEI. V dropped 4 bases and J dropped 7 bases, with 13 bases sitting between them. The CDR3 covers 13 residues. The CDR3 region is CASSGQGWGGYTF. The CDR3 DNA reads TGTGCCAGCAGTGGCCAGGGGTGGGGTGGCTACACCTTC.

This sequence joins TRBV5-1 and TRBJ2-5; D may be TRBD2 (6 bases). The V and J ends lost 6 bases and 2 bases respectively, with 23 bases between them. The CDR3 contains 17 residues. Looked up from germline, CDR1 is SGHRS and CDR2 is YFSETQ. CDR3: CASTRTNPQNLQETQYF. Written as DNA, the CDR3 is TGCGCCAGCACGCGGACTAACCCACAGAATTTACAAGAGACCCAGTACTTC.